This record covers a single T cell receptor (beta chain). The table came from immunoSEQ multiplex PCR; TCRdb's copy has only in-frame clones and leaves some out. Seen here are roughly 86,000 clones, roughly 90% observed once, and the top ten hold roughly 0.69%. This CDR3 is 14 amino acids long. V lost 0 bases to trimming and J lost 3 bases; unmatched junction nucleotides: 0. The V gene's germline CDR1 is SGHTA and CDR2 FQGNSA. The data were taken from a study of OX40 agonist ivuxolimab in advanced cancers. Study as a whole: Dose-escalation subjects each had hepatocellular carcinoma, melanoma, renal cell or head and neck cancer.

V gene TRBV7-2 combines with J gene TRBJ2-3; 7 bases map to TRBD2. The TCR was taken from an adult with an advanced solid tumor such as melanoma, head and neck, liver or kidney cancer. The sample here was CD4+ or CD8+ T cells sorted from blood, taken in a trial of the OX40 agonist ivuxolimab. The CDR3 loop is CASSLASGTDTQYF. In DNA form, the CDR3 reads TGTGCCAGCAGCTTAGCTAGCGGGACAGATACGCAGTATTTT.